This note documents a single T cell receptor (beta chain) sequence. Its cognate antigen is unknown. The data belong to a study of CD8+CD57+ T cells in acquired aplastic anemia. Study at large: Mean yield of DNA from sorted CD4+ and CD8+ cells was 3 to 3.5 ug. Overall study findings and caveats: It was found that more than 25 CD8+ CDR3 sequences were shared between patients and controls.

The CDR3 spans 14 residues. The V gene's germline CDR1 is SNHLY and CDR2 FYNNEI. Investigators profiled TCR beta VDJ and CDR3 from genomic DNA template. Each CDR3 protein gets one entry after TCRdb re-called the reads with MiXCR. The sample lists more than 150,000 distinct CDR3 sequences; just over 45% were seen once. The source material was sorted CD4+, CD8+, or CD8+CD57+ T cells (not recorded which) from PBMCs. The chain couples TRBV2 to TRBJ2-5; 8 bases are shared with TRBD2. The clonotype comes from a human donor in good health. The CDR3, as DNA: TGTGCTAGACGGACTAGCTTAGTGATGGAGACCCAGTACTTC. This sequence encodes CARRTSLVMETQYF.